The TCR beta chain under discussion was sequenced for a study of OX40 agonist ivuxolimab in advanced cancers. Study observations and caveats: Expanded clones were, on average, more numerous among CD8+ T cells than CD4+. Still undetermined is the antigen specificity of the expanded peripheral T cells. There were also nonresponders showing low normalized T-cell clonal expansion.

Trimming took 7 bases from V and 1 from J; bases not matched to a gene: 3. Germline loops: CDR1 LNHDA, CDR2 SQIVND (reference sequence). The CDR3 extends over 14 amino acids. On this clone itself: Its target is unknown.

The data were produced by immunoSEQ multiplex PCR, yet TCRdb's version contains in-frame clones alone and is incomplete. The sample carries 8,500 to 13,000 clones, 79% recorded once. The V call is TRBV19, the J call TRBJ1-5; 8 bases align to TRBD1. The sequence came from an adult with an advanced solid tumor such as melanoma, head and neck, liver or kidney cancer. The sequenced sample was CD4+ or CD8+ T cells sorted from blood, obtained in a trial of the OX40 agonist ivuxolimab. The CDR3 loop reads CASMNRGSNQPQHF. The CDR3 DNA follows: TGTGCCAGTATGAACAGGGGGAGCAATCAGCCCCAGCATTTT.